This T cell receptor beta chain was profiled in a study of cytomegalovirus exposure and HLA in healthy donors. The overall study: Counted in an early data release were roughly 81 million unique TCRs from HLA-typed donors. Study observations and caveats: The study recorded about 150 TCR beta chains that were cytomegalovirus-associated.

Trimming at V came to 8 bases and at J to 6 bases, leaving 5 bases not matched to a gene. This CDR3 comprises 14 residues. From germline, CDR1 is SGHTA and CDR2 FQGTGA. The donors, nominally healthy at sampling, likely had unrecorded immune exposures. Both 60 Vbeta primers and 13 Jbeta primers went into the PCR. Repertoires were generated with immunoSEQ multiplex PCR, while TCRdb's copy carries only in-frame clones and drops some. The sample contains about 110,000 clones, around 80% of which appear only once. With respect to this clone: Its antigen remains unknown.

Input material: PBMCs. V usage is TRBV7-3 and J usage is TRBJ2-2; 11 bases line up with TRBD1. The origin of this receptor is a man aged 60 to 75 in good health and CMV-seronegative. The CDR3 protein is CASGPGQGAGELFF. CDR3 in DNA: TGTGCCAGCGGACCGGGACAGGGGGCCGGGGAGCTGTTTTTT.